This T cell receptor (beta chain) was captured in a study of blood T cell repertoires in COVID-19. Study in general: From the United States, Italy and Spain came samples of acute and convalescent COVID-19. PBMCs, B-cell-depleted T cells, or T cells were the source of the cDNA or gDNA that made up the material.

Using immunoSEQ multiplex PCR, the repertoire was profiled, and TCRdb retains in-frame clones only, with some absent. The sample shows approximately 58,000 clones, about 81% of them seen only once. V dropped 4 bases and J dropped 4 bases, with 9 bases sitting between them. The germline V gene has CDR1 SGHDT and CDR2 YYEEEE. CDR3 length: 12 residues. Seattle patients were enrolled while actively infected and followed longitudinally. The chain uses TRBV5-6 and TRBJ2-7; maybe TRBD2 (6 bases). This receptor was taken from a man in his fifties or sixties with COVID-19, enrolled during active disease. What was sequenced was peripheral blood. CDR3 in DNA: TGTGCCAGCAGCGCGGGACGTTACGAGCAGTACTTC. Translating it yields CASSAGRYEQYF.